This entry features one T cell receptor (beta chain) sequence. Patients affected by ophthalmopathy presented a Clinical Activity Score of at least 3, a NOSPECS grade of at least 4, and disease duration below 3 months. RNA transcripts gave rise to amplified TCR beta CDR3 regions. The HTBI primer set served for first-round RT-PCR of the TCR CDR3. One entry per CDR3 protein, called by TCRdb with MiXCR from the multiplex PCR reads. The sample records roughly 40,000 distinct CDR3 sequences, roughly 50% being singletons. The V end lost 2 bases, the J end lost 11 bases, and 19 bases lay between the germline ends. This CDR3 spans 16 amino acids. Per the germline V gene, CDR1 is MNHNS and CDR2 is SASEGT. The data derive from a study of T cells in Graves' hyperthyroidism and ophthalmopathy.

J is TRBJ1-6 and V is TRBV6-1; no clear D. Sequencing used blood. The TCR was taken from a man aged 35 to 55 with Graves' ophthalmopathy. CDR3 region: CASSELSPRRNPPLHF. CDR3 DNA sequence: TGTGCCAGCAGTGAACTGAGCCCCAGGCGCAATCCACCCCTCCACTTT.